A selection of T cell receptor beta chains follows, all from one sample in a study of cytomegalovirus exposure and HLA in healthy donors. Assay used: immunoSEQ multiplex PCR; TCRdb lists only in-frame clones, some missing. Of about 160,000 clones in the sample, 86% were seen once. The sample was PBMCs. The source is a woman aged 18-29 years in good health and CMV-seronegative. Both conserved end residues are part of each CDR3. A D gene is named only where the DNA matches it firmly. Rows give clone size only sometimes, using once, few, many, or a class for an expanded clone.

d_call: TRBD2
j_call: TRBJ2-7
clone_size: NA
v_call: TRBV6-5
cdr3_aa: CASSKPGLATYEQYF
cdr3_nt: TGTGCCAGCAGTAAACCGGGACTAGCGACCTACGAGCAGTACTTC

d_call: NA
j_call: TRBJ1-2
clone_size: NA
v_call: TRBV27
cdr3_aa: CAGSPGTAANYGYTF
cdr3_nt: TGTGCCGGCAGTCCAGGAACCGCTGCTAACTATGGCTACACCTTC

d_call: NA
j_call: TRBJ1-2
clone_size: NA
v_call: TRBV5-1
cdr3_aa: CASGSDGEGYGYTF
cdr3_nt: TGCGCCAGCGGGTCCGACGGGGAGGGTTATGGCTACACCTTC

d_call: TRBD1
j_call: TRBJ1-2
clone_size: NA
v_call: TRBV27
cdr3_aa: CASSLAGTGRFHNYGYTF
cdr3_nt: TGTGCCAGCAGTTTAGCCGGGACAGGGAGGTTTCATAACTATGGCTACACCTTC

d_call: TRBD1
j_call: TRBJ2-7
clone_size: once
v_call: TRBV27
cdr3_aa: CASSLRTGAYEQYF
cdr3_nt: TGTGCCAGCAGTTTGAGGACAGGGGCCTACGAGCAGTACTTC

d_call: NA
j_call: TRBJ1-1
clone_size: NA
v_call: TRBV18
cdr3_aa: CASSTQVNTEAFF
cdr3_nt: TGTGCCAGCTCAACGCAGGTGAACACTGAAGCTTTCTTT

d_call: NA
j_call: TRBJ1-2
clone_size: NA
v_call: TRBV28
cdr3_aa: CASSYPTRGGYTF
cdr3_nt: TGTGCCAGCAGTTACCCCACACGCGGAGGCTACACCTTC

d_call: TRBD2
j_call: TRBJ2-3
clone_size: NA
v_call: TRBV18
cdr3_aa: CASSRTSDTDTQYF
cdr3_nt: TGTGCCAGCTCACGGACTAGCGACACAGATACGCAGTATTTT

d_call: NA
j_call: TRBJ1-1
clone_size: NA
v_call: TRBV2
cdr3_aa: CASMSYTEAFF
cdr3_nt: TGTGCCAGCATGAGTTACACTGAAGCTTTCTTT

d_call: NA
j_call: TRBJ1-6
clone_size: once
v_call: TRBV6-5
cdr3_aa: CASRGDSSYNSPLHF
cdr3_nt: TGTGCCAGCAGGGGAGATAGCTCCTATAATTCACCCCTCCACTTT

d_call: TRBD1
j_call: TRBJ2-1
clone_size: NA
v_call: TRBV7-8
cdr3_aa: CASSLWDRGGNEQFF
cdr3_nt: TGTGCCAGCAGCTTATGGGACAGGGGAGGCAATGAGCAGTTCTTC

d_call: NA
j_call: TRBJ1-1
clone_size: NA
v_call: TRBV5-1
cdr3_aa: CASSGTAGHTEAFF
cdr3_nt: TGCGCCAGCAGCGGGACTGCGGGGCACACTGAAGCTTTCTTT

d_call: TRBD2
j_call: TRBJ2-1
clone_size: NA
v_call: TRBV7-7
cdr3_aa: CASSPSLGLAGEQFF
cdr3_nt: TGTGCCAGCAGCCCATCCCTAGGACTAGCGGGGGAGCAGTTCTTC

d_call: TRBD1
j_call: TRBJ2-7
clone_size: once
v_call: TRBV28
cdr3_aa: CASSSRGQGKLSYEQYF
cdr3_nt: TGTGCCAGCAGTTCCAGAGGACAGGGGAAGCTCTCCTACGAGCAGTACTTC

d_call: NA
j_call: TRBJ2-1
clone_size: NA
v_call: TRBV6-1
cdr3_aa: CASSVLGASDEQFF
cdr3_nt: TGTGCCAGCAGTGTCCTGGGGGCGTCGGATGAGCAGTTCTTC

d_call: NA
j_call: TRBJ2-5
clone_size: NA
v_call: TRBV5-1
cdr3_aa: CASSLAPAGRTMQETQYF
cdr3_nt: TGCGCCAGCAGCTTGGCGCCCGCGGGGCGGACCATGCAAGAGACCCAGTACTTC

d_call: NA
j_call: TRBJ1-6
clone_size: NA
v_call: TRBV28
cdr3_aa: CASNPDRYNSPLHF
cdr3_nt: TGTGCCAGCAACCCAGACAGGTACAATTCACCCCTCCACTTT

d_call: TRBD2
j_call: TRBJ2-1
clone_size: NA
v_call: TRBV28
cdr3_aa: CASSPTHGAGGNNEQFF
cdr3_nt: TGTGCCAGCAGTCCCACGCACGGAGCGGGGGGGAACAATGAGCAGTTCTTC

d_call: NA
j_call: TRBJ2-7
clone_size: once
v_call: TRBV15
cdr3_aa: CATSPSGLYEQYF
cdr3_nt: TGTGCCACCAGCCCCTCGGGTCTTTACGAGCAGTACTTC

d_call: TRBD2
j_call: TRBJ2-7
clone_size: NA
v_call: TRBV27
cdr3_aa: CASSRIPPGLAEQYF
cdr3_nt: TGTGCCAGCAGCCGGATCCCTCCGGGACTAGCGGAGCAGTACTTC

d_call: NA
j_call: TRBJ1-5
clone_size: NA
v_call: TRBV30
cdr3_aa: CAWSVWGGQPQHF
cdr3_nt: TGTGCCTGGAGTGTATGGGGCGGTCAGCCCCAGCATTTT

d_call: TRBD1
j_call: TRBJ1-1
clone_size: NA
v_call: TRBV6-1
cdr3_aa: CASSGPQGEAEAFF
cdr3_nt: TGTGCCAGCAGTGGACCTCAGGGGGAGGCTGAAGCTTTCTTT

d_call: NA
j_call: TRBJ1-1
clone_size: NA
v_call: TRBV7-9
cdr3_aa: CASRWGDTEAFF
cdr3_nt: TGTGCCAGCAGGTGGGGGGACACTGAAGCTTTCTTT

d_call: TRBD1
j_call: TRBJ1-1
clone_size: NA
v_call: TRBV10-3
cdr3_aa: CAIWGGRGLGRNTEAFF
cdr3_nt: TGTGCCATTTGGGGGGGCAGGGGGCTTGGAAGGAACACTGAAGCTTTCTTT

d_call: NA
j_call: TRBJ1-5
clone_size: NA
v_call: TRBV6-4
cdr3_aa: CASSTMAGDNQPQHF
cdr3_nt: TGTGCCAGCAGTACCATGGCCGGAGACAATCAGCCCCAGCATTTT

d_call: NA
j_call: TRBJ1-1
clone_size: NA
v_call: TRBV7-9
cdr3_aa: CASSLPMNTEAFF
cdr3_nt: TGTGCCAGCAGCTTACCTATGAACACTGAAGCTTTCTTT

d_call: NA
j_call: TRBJ1-4
clone_size: NA
v_call: TRBV18
cdr3_aa: CASSPREEGEKLFF
cdr3_nt: TGTGCCAGCTCACCTAGAGAGGAGGGTGAAAAACTGTTTTTT

d_call: TRBD2
j_call: TRBJ2-2
clone_size: NA
v_call: TRBV5-1
cdr3_aa: CASSQETSGNTGELFF
cdr3_nt: TGCGCCAGCAGTCAGGAGACTAGCGGGAACACTGGGGAGCTGTTTTTT

d_call: TRBD1
j_call: TRBJ2-7
clone_size: NA
v_call: TRBV6-1
cdr3_aa: CASSVDRVIYEQYF
cdr3_nt: TGTGCCAGCAGTGTCGACAGGGTCATCTACGAGCAGTACTTC

d_call: NA
j_call: TRBJ1-5
clone_size: NA
v_call: TRBV7-2
cdr3_aa: CASSLAPGFQPQHF
cdr3_nt: TGTGCCAGCAGCTTAGCCCCAGGGTTCCAGCCCCAGCATTTT

d_call: NA
j_call: TRBJ2-3
clone_size: NA
v_call: TRBV5-8
cdr3_aa: CASSLKAVRTQYF
cdr3_nt: TGTGCCAGCAGCTTGAAGGCGGTGCGTACGCAGTATTTT

d_call: NA
j_call: TRBJ2-1
clone_size: NA
v_call: TRBV6-1
cdr3_aa: CASSILSYNEQFF
cdr3_nt: TGTGCCAGCAGTATACTCTCCTACAATGAGCAGTTCTTC

d_call: TRBD1
j_call: TRBJ1-1
clone_size: NA
v_call: TRBV9
cdr3_aa: CASSVGQSNTEAFF
cdr3_nt: TGTGCCAGCAGCGTGGGACAGTCGAACACTGAAGCTTTCTTT

d_call: NA
j_call: TRBJ2-7
clone_size: NA
v_call: TRBV19
cdr3_aa: CASSSGQSYEQYF
cdr3_nt: TGTGCCAGTAGTTCTGGACAGTCATACGAGCAGTACTTC

d_call: NA
j_call: TRBJ1-1
clone_size: NA
v_call: TRBV6-5
cdr3_aa: CASSYLVGDTEAFF
cdr3_nt: TGTGCCAGCAGTTACCTAGTGGGAGATACTGAAGCTTTCTTT